Listed below are T cell receptor beta chains from one sample, sequenced in a study of T cells expressing NK-cell markers. TCRdb processed the 5' RACE reads again and assigns one entry to each CDR3 protein, with no DNA. The sample features roughly 280,000 distinct CDR3 sequences, with 0.39% in its top ten. The material sequenced was blood T cells: a sorted CD56 or NKG2C T cell subset, CD4+ or CD8+ T cells, or bulk PBMC T cells (not recorded which). The receptor set was obtained from a man in his late teens or twenties in good health. CDR3s include the opening cysteine and the closing phenylalanine or tryptophan. Fields, in order: V gene, J gene, CDR3 protein.

>TRBV20-1|TRBJ2-7
CSARQGRSEQYF
>TRBV4-3|TRBJ2-2
CASSPELAGVAGELFF
>TRBV10-3|TRBJ1-1
CAISVKDTMNTEAFF
>TRBV9|TRBJ2-7
CASSPHLRDRGLGEQYF
>TRBV6-5|TRBJ2-7
CASSYTQRGPSYEQYF
>TRBV12-3/TRBV12-4|TRBJ2-2
CASSLFKWAGELFF
>TRBV19|TRBJ2-1
CASSMGQGPNEQFF
>TRBV5-1|TRBJ2-3
CASSPDSRPDTQYF
>TRBV19|TRBJ1-5
CASSTSGQISNQPQHF
>TRBV6-1|TRBJ1-1
CASRHRGWTSTEAFF
>TRBV20-1|TRBJ1-6
CSANIRSGGRSPLHF
>TRBV6-5|TRBJ2-1
CASSYGPGGFNEQFF
>TRBV4-2|TRBJ2-1
CASSQERPPDLGTSNEQFF
>TRBV20-1|TRBJ1-5
CSAEGEGNQPQHF
>TRBV7-9|TRBJ2-1
CASQARGGGSYNEQFF
>TRBV20-1|TRBJ2-7
CSPRQGYYEQYF
>TRBV29-1|TRBJ2-7
CSVETTYEQYF
>TRBV20-1|TRBJ2-1
CSANGGPRLLNEQFF
>TRBV4-2|TRBJ2-4
CASSQDGQGANLYF
>TRBV30|TRBJ2-2
CAGTRGIDTGELFF
>TRBV4-3|TRBJ2-1
CASSQGDSSYNEQFF
>TRBV12-3/TRBV12-4|TRBJ2-2
CASGNGQTGELFF
>TRBV20-1|TRBJ1-4
CSARADVAGGNEKLFF
>TRBV12-3/TRBV12-4|TRBJ2-7
CASTSGWEQYF
>TRBV15|TRBJ1-4
CATSREDGTGREKLFF
>TRBV24-1|TRBJ2-2
CATSDRISTGELFF
>TRBV18|TRBJ2-3
CASSRTVGSTDTQYF
>TRBV6-5|TRBJ1-2
CASSYGTDYGYTF
>TRBV5-1|TRBJ2-7
CASNEGLHEQYF
>TRBV12-3/TRBV12-4|TRBJ1-1
CASRGGTEAFF
>TRBV20-1|TRBJ2-7
CSVEAGIYEQYF
>TRBV20-1|TRBJ2-1
CSARTSGSEFF
>TRBV20-1|TRBJ2-5
CSAPPWDREKTQYF
>TRBV24-1|TRBJ1-1
CATSARDSINTEAFF
>TRBV23-1|TRBJ2-5
CASSQNKGQGLGETQYF
>TRBV20-1|TRBJ2-5
CSARASGRTEETQYF
>TRBV20-1|TRBJ2-5
CSFLTSGSLEETQYF
>TRBV6-2/TRBV6-3|TRBJ1-5
CASSDTNPGTAPIQPQHF
>TRBV5-6|TRBJ2-1
CASSLLTPGQKSEQFF
>TRBV30|TRBJ1-6
CAWSTSGGRNSPLHF
>TRBV20-1|TRBJ2-1
CSARGWAPGTSGSYNEQFF
>TRBV18|TRBJ1-4
CASSPPSRRSTNEKLFF